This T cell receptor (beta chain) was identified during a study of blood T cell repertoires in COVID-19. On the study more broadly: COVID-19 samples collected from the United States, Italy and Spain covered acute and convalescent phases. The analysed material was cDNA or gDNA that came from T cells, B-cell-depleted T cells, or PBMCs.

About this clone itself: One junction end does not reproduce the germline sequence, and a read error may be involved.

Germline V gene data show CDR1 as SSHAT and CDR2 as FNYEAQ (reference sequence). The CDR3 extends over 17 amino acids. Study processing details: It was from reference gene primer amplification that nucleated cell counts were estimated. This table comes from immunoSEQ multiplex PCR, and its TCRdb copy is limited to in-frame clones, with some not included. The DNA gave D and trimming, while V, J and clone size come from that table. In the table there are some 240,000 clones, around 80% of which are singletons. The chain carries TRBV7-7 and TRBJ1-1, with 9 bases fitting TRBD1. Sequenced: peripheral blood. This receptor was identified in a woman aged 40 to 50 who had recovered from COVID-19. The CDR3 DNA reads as TGTGCTAGCAGACCCCAGGGACAGGGTTTGGCCGGCACTGAAGCTTTCTTT. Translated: CASRPQGQGLAGTEAFF. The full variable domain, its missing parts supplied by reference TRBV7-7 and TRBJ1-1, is GAGVSQSPRYKVTKRGQDVTLRCDPISSHATLYWYQQALGQGPEFLTYFNYEAQPDKSGLPSDRFSAERPEGSISTLTIQRTEQRDSAMYRCASRPQGQGLAGTEAFFGQGTRLTVV.